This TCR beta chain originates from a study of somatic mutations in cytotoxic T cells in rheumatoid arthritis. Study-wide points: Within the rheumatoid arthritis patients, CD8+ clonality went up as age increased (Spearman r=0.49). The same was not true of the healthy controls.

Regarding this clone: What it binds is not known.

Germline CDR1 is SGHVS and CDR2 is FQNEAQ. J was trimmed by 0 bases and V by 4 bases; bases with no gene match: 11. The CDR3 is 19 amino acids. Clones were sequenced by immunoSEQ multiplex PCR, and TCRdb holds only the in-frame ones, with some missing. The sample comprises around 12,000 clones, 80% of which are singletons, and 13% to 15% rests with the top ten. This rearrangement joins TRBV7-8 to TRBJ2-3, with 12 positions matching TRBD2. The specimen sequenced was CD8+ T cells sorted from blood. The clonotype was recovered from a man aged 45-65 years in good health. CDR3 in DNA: TGTGCCAGCAGCTCCAGGACTAGCGGGGACGATCCTAGCACAGATACGCAGTATTTT. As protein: CASSSRTSGDDPSTDTQYF.